The 25 T cell receptor beta chains given below trace back to one sample, sequenced in a study of naive and memory T cell subsets. An equimolar mix of two oligonucleotides served as the beta constant-region primer for TRBC1 and TRBC2. Ligated cDNA was amplified by four rounds of PCR with nested alpha and beta constant-region primers and SP2. TCRdb independently ran MiXCR on the UMI-ligation and nested PCR reads; one entry per CDR3 protein. The sample records about 120,000 distinct CDR3 sequences, 35% to 40% being singletons. Source material: central memory CD4+ T cells from blood. These receptors were collected from a human donor in good health.

The chain couples TRBV10-1 to TRBJ1-4; TRBD1 is a possible D gene (5 bases). Germline V CDR1 and CDR2: WNHNN, SYGVQD (reference sequence). Trimming pared 4 bases from V and 0 bases from J, leaving 15 bases between. The CDR3 runs to 17 residues. The CDR3 spells CASSARGAPATNEKLFF. CDR3 nucleotide sequence: TGCGCCAGCAGTGCCCGAGGGGCCCCAGCAACTAATGAAAAACTGTTTTTT.

In its sample, this clonotype was seen many times. The chain has TRBV28 and TRBJ2-2; 7 nucleotides align to TRBD1. Germline V gives CDR1 MDHEN, CDR2 SYDVKM. The V and J ends lost 3 bases and 6 bases, in that order; junction bases with no gene match: 7. The CDR3 is made up of 15 amino acids. DNA of the CDR3: TGTGCCAGCAGTTTTCGACAGGGTGGTGCCGGGGAGCTGTTTTTT. Its translation is CASSFRQGGAGELFF.

This clonotype was seen only a few times. The rearrangement uses TRBV5-4 and TRBJ2-1; 14 bases line up with TRBD2. CDR3 length: 18 amino acids. Germline CDR1 reads SGHNT; CDR2 reads YYREEE (reference sequence). The V and J ends lost 4 bases and 2 bases, in that order; junction bases with no gene match: 8. This CDR3 reads CASSASGLAGVPYNEQFF. The DNA of the CDR3 is TGTGCCAGCAGCGCGTCGGGACTAGCGGGAGTACCCTACAATGAGCAGTTCTTC.

V gene TRBV5-1 combines with J gene TRBJ2-5; D not certain. V gave up 7 bases and J gave up 1 base, with 8 bases separating them. The CDR3 has 12 amino acids. Germline loops: CDR1 SGHRS, CDR2 YFSETQ. CDR3 sequence reads: CASRKAQETQYF. The CDR3 region has the DNA TGCGCCAGCCGCAAGGCCCAAGAGACCCAGTACTTC.

This chain uses TRBV18 with TRBJ2-5; D not certain. Germline V lookup: CDR1 KGHSH, CDR2 LQKENI. V lost 3 bases and J lost 5, with 10 bases in between. This CDR3 has 13 amino acids. The CDR3 nucleotides are TGTGCCAGCTCACCTATCGGTGTGGAGACCCAGTACTTC. Amino acids: CASSPIGVETQYF.

The rearrangement uses TRBV29-1 and TRBJ1-2, with 10 bases aligning to TRBD1. The CDR3 consists of 12 residues. The germline V gene has CDR1 SQVTM and CDR2 ANQGSEA. The V segment lost 6 bases and the J segment 4 bases; nucleotides outside the gene matches: 2. CDR3: CSVWTGGYGYTF. CDR3 coding DNA: TGCAGCGTCTGGACAGGGGGCTATGGCTACACCTTC. The full variable domain, completed using reference TRBV29-1 and TRBJ1-2, is SAVISQKPSRDICQRGTSLTIQCQVDSQVTMMFWYRQQPGQSLTLIATANQGSEATYESGFVIDKFPISRPNLTFSTLTVSNMSPEDSSIYLCSVWTGGYGYTFGSGTRLTVV.

The rearrangement links TRBV19 to TRBJ2-1, with 7 nucleotides matching TRBD1. With V trimmed by 6 bases and J by 7 bases, 6 bases remained unmatched. This CDR3 region has 13 residues. Germline loops: CDR1 LNHDA, CDR2 SQIVND (reference sequence). This CDR3 is CASRNTGVNEQFF. CDR3 nucleotide sequence: TGTGCCAGTAGAAACACAGGGGTGAATGAGCAGTTCTTC.

The rearrangement joins TRBV28 to TRBJ2-2; the D gene is possibly TRBD1 (5 bases). CDR1 is MDHEN and CDR2 is SYDVKM in the germline V gene. V lost 10 bases, J lost 6 bases, and 15 bases lay in between. CDR3 length equals 13 residues. CDR3 coding DNA: TGTGCCACCACCAGGGTTTACGCCGGGGAGCTGTTTTTT. Amino acid sequence: CATTRVYAGELFF.

This clonotype has more than one count but fewer than ten. The rearrangement uses TRBV24-1 and TRBJ2-2; D uncertain. CDR3 length equals 12 residues. Trimming stripped 5 bases from V and 6 bases from J, with 6 bases between. Germline assignment: CDR1 KGHDR and CDR2 SFDVKD. CDR3 loop: CATSVPSGELFF. In DNA, the CDR3 is TGTGCCACCAGTGTTCCTTCCGGGGAGCTGTTTTTT.

This chain connects TRBV20-1 to TRBJ2-1; no clear D gene. Germline V gene data show CDR1 as DFQATT and CDR2 as SNEGSKA (reference sequence). The V end lost 7 bases, the J end lost 9 bases, and 13 bases lay between the germline ends. This CDR3 is 11 amino acids long. This CDR3 is CSVYPLGEQFF. The CDR3 DNA reads as TGCAGTGTTTACCCCTTGGGTGAGCAGTTCTTC.

This clonotype was observed a few times. The J gene is TRBJ2-7, the V gene TRBV24-1, with 7 bases identical to TRBD2. The CDR3 is 14 amino acids. Unmatched junction bases numbered 7, after V lost 3 bases and J lost 6 bases. The V gene's germline CDR1 is KGHDR and CDR2 SFDVKD. CDR3 amino acids: CATSDPTSPREQYF. The CDR3 DNA reads TGTGCCACCAGTGATCCGACTAGCCCACGCGAGCAGTACTTC.

V gene TRBV25-1 combines with J gene TRBJ1-4; 10 nucleotides line up with TRBD1. V lost 7 bases to trimming and J lost 6 bases; unmatched junction nucleotides: 5. The germline V gene has CDR1 MGHDK and CDR2 SYGVNS. The CDR3 sequence is 14 residues long. CDR3 region: CASTPTGGHEKLFF. The CDR3 DNA sequence: TGTGCCAGCACCCCGACAGGGGGCCATGAAAAACTGTTTTTT.

A single count supports this clonotype. The rearrangement links TRBV6-2 or TRBV6-3 to TRBJ1-1; 12 positions agree with TRBD1. From germline, CDR1 is MNHEY and CDR2 SVGEGT. CDR3 size: 14 residues. V gave up 7 bases and J gave up 8 bases; unmatched junction bases: 8. CDR3 loop: CASKGQGAAGEAFF. CDR3 DNA sequence: TGTGCCAGCAAGGGACAGGGGGCCGCCGGGGAAGCTTTCTTT.

The rearrangement uses TRBV29-1 and TRBJ2-1; 11 bases align to TRBD2. V trimming: 5 bases; J trimming: 7 bases; junction bases outside the gene matches: 7. In germline, CDR1 is SQVTM, CDR2 ANQGSEA. The CDR3 has 14 amino acids. CDR3 DNA sequence: TGCAGCGTTCGGCTAGCGGGAGGAGCAAATGAGCAGTTCTTC. It codes for CSVRLAGGANEQFF.

For the CDR3, the DNA is TGTGCCAGCAGTTTAGGGCCACAGGGGGGCTATGGCTACACCTTC. Its protein is CASSLGPQGGYGYTF. The chain joins TRBV28 to TRBJ1-2, with TRBD1 identical over 8 bases. The CDR3 runs to 15 residues. J lost 4 bases, V lost 2 bases, and 6 bases had no gene match. CDR1 MDHEN and CDR2 SYDVKM come from the germline V gene.

This clonotype has only one observation. This chain links TRBV6-1 with TRBJ2-7; 8 nucleotides line up with TRBD1. After removal of 7 bases from V and 6 bases from J, the junction contained 14 bases not matched to a gene. The germline V gene encodes CDR1 MNHNS and CDR2 SASEGT. The CDR3 has 15 amino acids. The CDR3 bases are TGTGCCAGCACGGATGGCGGACAGGGAGCCGTCGAGCAGTACTTC. Its translation is CASTDGGQGAVEQYF.

The chain combines TRBV27 with TRBJ2-3; no definite D call. V was cut by 6 bases and J by 2 bases, with 9 bases left in between. CDR3 length: 13 residues. CDR1 is MNHEY and CDR2 is SMNVEV in the germline V gene (reference sequence). CDR3 loop: CASRFANTDTQYF. As DNA, the CDR3 is TGTGCCAGCAGATTCGCCAACACAGATACGCAGTATTTT.

The chain combines TRBV18 with TRBJ1-1; TRBD1 matches at 7 bases. The CDR3 totals 17 residues. V was clipped by 3 bases and J by 4 bases; unmatched bases: 14. In germline, CDR1 is KGHSH, CDR2 LQKENI. DNA for the CDR3: TGTGCCAGCTCACCGACAGGGTCCTTAATTGGTGGCACTGAAGCTTTCTTT. This encodes CASSPTGSLIGGTEAFF. Based on the CDR3 plus reference TRBV18 and TRBJ1-1, the full variable domain is NAGVMQNPRHLVRRRGQEARLRCSPMKGHSHVYWYRQLPEEGLKFMVYLQKENIIDESGMPKERFSAEFPKEGPSILRIQQVVRGDSAAYFCASSPTGSLIGGTEAFFGQGTRLTVV.

The rearrangement links TRBV6-5 to TRBJ2-2; TRBD1 might be the D (5 bases). The CDR3 is 15 residues long. Trimming took 6 bases from V and 4 from J, leaving 15 bases between them. CDR1 is MNHEY and CDR2 is SVGAGI in the germline V gene. The CDR3 loop is CASSPEPTVTGELFF. For the CDR3, the DNA is TGTGCCAGCAGCCCAGAACCGACAGTCACCGGGGAGCTGTTTTTT.

This clonotype has more than one count but fewer than ten. J is TRBJ2-1 and V is TRBV2; 10 bases fit TRBD2. The CDR3 is 15 residues long. Germline V gives CDR1 SNHLY, CDR2 FYNNEI. The V segment lost 6 bases and the J segment 3 bases; nucleotides outside the gene matches: 5. The CDR3 reads CASRAGTSVYNEQFF. CDR3 nucleotides: TGTGCCAGCAGGGCCGGGACTAGCGTCTACAATGAGCAGTTCTTC.

The table lists this clonotype with a few counts. The J gene is TRBJ1-5, the V gene TRBV29-1, with D unclear. The V gene's germline CDR1 is SQVTM and CDR2 ANQGSEA. Trimming pared 4 bases from V and 0 bases from J, leaving 7 bases between. This CDR3 spans 13 amino acids. CDR3 sequence (DNA): TGCAGCGTTGGAGACCATAGCAATCAGCCCCAGCATTTT. This encodes CSVGDHSNQPQHF.

This clonotype occurred a few times. This chain connects TRBV5-1 to TRBJ2-1; D might be TRBD2 (6 bases). V dropped 6 bases and J dropped 10 bases, with 20 bases sitting between them. This CDR3 has 14 amino acids. Germline CDR1 SGHRS, CDR2 YFSETQ. The CDR3 nucleotides read TGCGCCAGCAAACGGCAGACGGGAGTGGGCGAGCAGTTCTTC. Translated: CASKRQTGVGEQFF.

The table lists this clonotype with a count of one. This chain links TRBV7-2 with TRBJ2-2; tentative D call: TRBD2 (6 bases). Trimming took off 10 bases at V and 1 base at J, with 16 bases between the two ends. The CDR3 covers 15 residues. In germline, CDR1 is SGHTA, CDR2 FQGNSA. DNA for the CDR3: TGTGCCACCCAAAGGGGTAGCGGGAACACCGGGGAGCTGTTTTTT. As protein: CATQRGSGNTGELFF.

V is TRBV6-2 or TRBV6-3 and J is TRBJ2-2, with TRBD2 matching 11 bases. CDR3 length equals 16 residues. V was pared by 7 bases and J by 4 bases, with 8 bases of the junction left unmatched. Per the germline V gene, CDR1 is MNHEY and CDR2 is SVGEGT. In nucleotides, the CDR3 is TGTGCCAGCACCGCTCCGGGACTAGCGGTCACCGGGGAGCTGTTTTTT. Translation gives CASTAPGLAVTGELFF.

This clonotype has just a few counts. The chain employs TRBV28 and TRBJ2-7; 7 bases fit TRBD1. V lost 6 bases to trimming and J lost 3 bases; unmatched junction nucleotides: 5. The CDR3 runs 13 residues. Germline V gene sequence: CDR1 MDHEN, CDR2 SYDVKM. DNA of the CDR3: TGTGCCAGCAGCTCAGGGGGTTTCTACGAGCAGTACTTC. It codes for CASSSGGFYEQYF.